This passage covers 13 T cell receptor beta chains from one sample sequenced in a study of radiation and T cells in renal cell carcinoma. Time point meaning: blood 4 weeks post-SBRT, at nephrectomy. Treatment specified: 15 Gy SBRT to primary tumor, nephrectomy 4 weeks later. TCRdb's table, derived via immunoSEQ multiplex PCR, lists solely in-frame clones and lacks some. The sample lists 150,000 to 200,000 clones; 88% were seen once. Specimen: blood, collected from a patient whose treatment included radiotherapy and nephrectomy. Source of these receptors: a woman aged 45-60 years with renal cell carcinoma.

The chain is built from TRBV2 and TRBJ2-1; 9 positions agree with TRBD2. Germline V gives CDR1 SNHLY, CDR2 FYNNEI. The V segment lost 4 bases and the J segment 10 bases; nucleotides outside the gene matches: 11. The CDR3 spans 15 residues. CDR3 in amino acids: CASSGEGTSTAEQFF. CDR3 nucleotide sequence: TGTGCCAGCAGTGGAGAGGGGACTAGCACCGCAGAGCAGTTCTTC.

The rearrangement joins TRBV2 to TRBJ2-1; 8 bases align to TRBD1. The CDR3 extends over 13 amino acids. The V and J ends lost 7 bases and 5 bases, in that order; junction bases with no gene match: 4. CDR1 is SNHLY and CDR2 is FYNNEI in the germline V gene. The CDR3 DNA sequence: TGTGCCAGCAAGGGGACAGGACACAATGAGCAGTTCTTC. Translated: CASKGTGHNEQFF.

The chain recombines TRBV29-1 with TRBJ1-2, with D possibly matching TRBD1 (6 bases). CDR1 and CDR2 (germline): SQVTM, ANQGSEA. There are 14 residues in the CDR3. With 4 bases removed from V and 8 bases from J, the gap between germline ends came to 20 bases. CDR3 sequence: CSVVISGAASGYTF. CDR3 in DNA: TGCAGCGTTGTGATCTCAGGGGCCGCTTCCGGCTACACCTTC.

The V gene is TRBV25-1, the J gene TRBJ1-2; 9 bases agree with TRBD1. Germline CDR1 reads MGHDK; CDR2 reads SYGVNS. This CDR3 region has 15 residues. The V gene end was trimmed by 1 base and the J gene end by 4 bases; junction bases not matched to a gene: 4. CDR3 amino acids: CASSESLDRGYGYTF. CDR3 DNA sequence: TGTGCCAGCAGTGAATCTTTGGACAGGGGCTATGGCTACACCTTC.

This clone has just a few counts. The chain joins TRBV19 to TRBJ1-5, with a weak D call TRBD1 (6 bases). Germline CDR1 LNHDA, CDR2 SQIVND (reference sequence). The CDR3 length is 17 residues. Between the trimmed V and J ends, which lost 9 bases and 3 bases, there was a span of 24 bases. CDR3 region: CASGTDRNGRSNQPQHF. The CDR3 region has the DNA TGTGCCAGCGGGACTGACAGGAATGGCCGTTCCAATCAGCCCCAGCATTTT.

The CDR3 DNA is TGTGCCACACACAGGGGGGTGAACACTGAAGCTTTCTTT. Protein: CATHRGVNTEAFF. This rearrangement joins TRBV28 to TRBJ1-1; 8 bases map to TRBD1. V lost 10 bases to trimming and J lost 0 bases; unmatched junction nucleotides: 4. This CDR3 has 13 amino acids. Per germline, CDR1 MDHEN and CDR2 SYDVKM. The whole variable domain, remainder taken from reference TRBV28 and TRBJ1-1, is DVKVTQSSRYLVKRTGEKVFLECVQDMDHENMFWYRQDPGLGLRLIYFSYDVKMKEKGDIPEGYSVSREKKERFSLILESASTNQTSMYLCATHRGVNTEAFFGQGTRLTVV.

This sequence joins TRBV20-1 and TRBJ2-7; D gene unclear. The germline V gene encodes CDR1 DFQATT and CDR2 SNEGSKA (reference sequence). V dropped 1 base and J dropped 4 bases, with 2 bases sitting between them. The CDR3 runs 10 residues. As DNA, the CDR3 is TGCAGTGCTAGAGTATACGAGCAGTACTTC. It yields the protein CSARVYEQYF.

This chain uses TRBV18 with TRBJ2-7, with TRBD1 matching 8 bases. The V segment lost 5 bases and the J segment 7 bases; nucleotides outside the gene matches: 7. There are 13 residues in the CDR3. Germline CDR1 and CDR2: KGHSH and LQKENI. The CDR3 is CASSSGQVGEQYF. The CDR3 DNA follows: TGTGCCAGCTCATCGGGACAGGTTGGAGAGCAGTACTTC.

This rearrangement joins TRBV6-5 to TRBJ2-1, with 7 bases matching TRBD1. CDR1 MNHEY and CDR2 SVGAGI come from the germline V gene. The CDR3 loop spans 15 amino acids. The ends lost 5 bases at V and 0 bases at J; junction bases unmatched: 4. CDR3 protein: CASSGGQSSYNEQFF. For the CDR3, the DNA is TGTGCCAGCAGTGGGGGACAGAGCTCCTACAATGAGCAGTTCTTC.

This chain connects TRBV9 to TRBJ1-1; tentative D call: TRBD1 (5 bases). Looked up from germline, CDR1 is SGDLS and CDR2 is YYNGEE. The CDR3 contains 16 residues. V dropped 0 bases and J dropped 0 bases, with 12 bases sitting between them. The CDR3: CASSVAPLGVNTEAFF. Written as DNA, the CDR3 is TGTGCCAGCAGCGTAGCCCCGCTGGGGGTGAACACTGAAGCTTTCTTT. Looking up the rest from reference TRBV9 and TRBJ1-1 gives the full variable domain: DSGVTQTPKHLITATGQRVTLRCSPRSGDLSVYWYQQSLDQGLQFLIQYYNGEERAKGNILERFSAQQFPDLHSELNLSSLELGDSALYFCASSVAPLGVNTEAFFGQGTRLTVV.

The V call is TRBV5-1, the J call TRBJ1-4; 8 bases map to TRBD1. The CDR3 spans 19 residues. Germline CDR1 is SGHRS and CDR2 is YFSETQ. Germline trimming cut 2 bases from V and 0 bases from J; bases unmatched to any gene: 12. The CDR3 region is CASSFSFRGPTATNEKLFF. For the CDR3, the DNA is TGCGCCAGCAGCTTCTCATTCAGGGGGCCCACTGCAACTAATGAAAAACTGTTTTTT.

A single count supports this clone. The chain has TRBV7-6 and TRBJ2-2; the match to TRBD1 covers 10 bases. CDR1 is SGHVS, CDR2 FNYEAQ, per germline. With V trimmed by 4 bases and J by 0 bases, 8 bases remained unmatched. The CDR3 is made up of 18 amino acids. CDR3 nucleotides: TGTGCCAGCAGCTCTTTTGGGACAGGGGTTACGAACACCGGGGAGCTGTTTTTT. Amino acid sequence: CASSSFGTGVTNTGELFF.

This chain links TRBV19 with TRBJ1-2; 8 nucleotides agree with TRBD1. J was trimmed by 4 bases and V by 6 bases; bases with no gene match: 7. The CDR3 length is 14 residues. The germline gives CDR1 LNHDA, CDR2 SQIVND (reference sequence). This CDR3 reads CASRAGGASYGYTF. Written as DNA, the CDR3 is TGTGCCAGTAGGGCAGGGGGCGCGAGCTATGGCTACACCTTC.